This T cell receptor (beta chain) is from a study of memory CD4+ T cells and cytomegalovirus serostatus. The sort gate was single viable CD3+CD4+CD8-CD45RO+ cells for memory CD4+ T cells. CMV serostatus came from serum IgG against pp150, pp28, p38, p52. This CDR3 has 14 residues. The germline V gene has CDR1 LGHNT and CDR2 FRNRAP. Trimming took 9 bases from V and 0 from J, leaving 14 bases between them. This clone has a handful of counts. Clones were sequenced by immunoSEQ multiplex PCR, and TCRdb holds only the in-frame ones, with some missing. In the table there are about 31,000 clones, around 74% of which are singletons.

The chain recombines TRBV12-5 with TRBJ1-1; possible D gene TRBD1, 5 bases. The sample was memory CD4+ T cells from blood. This receptor was obtained from an adult in good health and CMV-seronegative. Some clones in this sample may be carry-over from other donors' samples. CDR3 amino acids: CASGGTAVNTEAFF. As DNA, the CDR3 is TGTGCTAGCGGGGGAACAGCTGTGAACACTGAAGCTTTCTTT.